One sample yielded the 18 T cell receptor beta chains listed below, sequenced in a study of graft-versus-host responses after intestinal transplantation. Assay: immunoSEQ multiplex PCR; the TCRdb copy retains only in-frame clones and omits some. The data show under 85,000 clones, approximately 94% seen once. Antigen specificity for these receptors is unknown. The source material was unstimulated CD8+ T cells sorted from spleen or lymph node cells, sampled before intestinal transplant. The source of these receptors is a human donor who received an intestinal transplant.

The J gene is TRBJ2-1, the V gene TRBV7-9, with 12 bases lining up with TRBD2. The CDR3 is 16 amino acids. V dropped 3 bases and J dropped 5; count of bases not matched to a gene: 5. The germline gives CDR1 SEHNR, CDR2 FQNEAQ (reference sequence). The CDR3 sequence is CASSFGTSGYNNEQFF. In nucleotides, the CDR3 is TGTGCCAGCAGCTTCGGGACTAGCGGGTATAACAATGAGCAGTTCTTC.

V usage is TRBV9 and J usage is TRBJ2-1; TRBD2 matches at 7 bases. V gave up 0 bases and J gave up 5 bases; unmatched junction bases: 8. The CDR3 runs 16 residues. Germline CDR1 reads SGDLS; CDR2 reads YYNGEE. The CDR3 protein is CASSVVMAGVDNEQFF. The CDR3 nucleotides read TGTGCCAGCAGCGTAGTGATGGCGGGAGTGGACAATGAGCAGTTCTTC.

This clone is a singleton in its sample. The chain recombines TRBV9 with TRBJ2-1; a weak D match, TRBD2 (5 bases). The germline CDR1 and CDR2 sequences are SGDLS and YYNGEE. CDR3 length: 17 residues. Trimming took 3 bases from V and 1 from J, leaving 17 bases between them. CDR3 residues: CASSGDREIGSYNEQFF. Written as DNA, the CDR3 is TGTGCCAGCAGCGGAGATAGGGAGATTGGGTCCTACAATGAGCAGTTCTTC.

This clone was picked up one time. V gene TRBV4-2 combines with J gene TRBJ2-1, with D perhaps TRBD1 (7 bases). Germline V gene sequence: CDR1 LGHNA, CDR2 YNFKEQ. Deletions cut 0 bases from V and 3 bases from J, with 24 bases between. This CDR3 spans 20 amino acids. The CDR3: CASSQEPSGGSFSIYNEQFF. The CDR3 bases are TGTGCCAGCAGCCAAGAGCCGTCAGGGGGGAGCTTTTCAATCTACAATGAGCAGTTCTTC.

The CDR3 reads CASRNPNTEAFF. In DNA, the CDR3 is TGTGCCAGCAGGAACCCTAACACTGAAGCTTTCTTT. The rearrangement uses TRBV6-6 and TRBJ1-1; D is unresolved. The CDR3 totals 12 residues. Germline CDR1 MNHNY, CDR2 SVGAGI (reference sequence). Trimming stripped 6 bases from V and 2 bases from J, with 7 bases between.

This rearrangement joins TRBV4-1 to TRBJ2-1; the match to TRBD2 covers 14 bases. The V gene's germline CDR1 is MGHRA and CDR2 YSYEKL. The CDR3 loop spans 16 amino acids. Losses at the gene ends were 6 bases for V and 5 bases for J; bases not matched to a gene: 6. CDR3 sequence: CASRRLAGGGDNEQFF. The CDR3 DNA is TGCGCCAGCAGACGACTAGCGGGAGGGGGGGACAATGAGCAGTTCTTC.

This sequence joins TRBV6-5 and TRBJ1-2; 12 bases agree with TRBD1. Germline-derived CDR1 and CDR2 are MNHEY and SVGAGI. The CDR3 runs 13 residues. The V and J ends lost 6 bases and 6 bases, in that order; junction bases with no gene match: 2. CDR3 bases: TGTGCCAGCAGGGGACAGGGGGCACATGGCTACACCTTC. Amino acids: CASRGQGAHGYTF.

The rearrangement links TRBV7-6 to TRBJ2-1; D is ambiguous. This CDR3 has 12 residues. Germline V CDR1 and CDR2: SGHVS, FNYEAQ. Trimming removed 2 bases from V and 6 bases from J, with 5 bases in between. CDR3 sequence reads: CASSLSGNEQFF. For the CDR3, the DNA is TGTGCCAGCAGCTTAAGTGGCAATGAGCAGTTCTTC.

The chain joins TRBV9 to TRBJ2-1, with D possibly matching TRBD2 (5 bases). Trimming cost V 0 bases and J 4 bases, with 8 bases left between them. The CDR3 runs 14 residues. Germline V gives CDR1 SGDLS, CDR2 YYNGEE. CDR3 sequence: CASSVEDSYNEQFF. The CDR3 DNA follows: TGTGCCAGCAGCGTAGAGGACTCATACAATGAGCAGTTCTTC.

This chain links TRBV6-5 with TRBJ2-3, with TRBD1 identical over 7 bases. V was clipped by 4 bases and J by 4 bases; unmatched bases: 11. Germline values: CDR1 MNHEY, CDR2 SVGAGI. This CDR3 contains 16 residues. The CDR3 DNA reads as TGTGCCAGCAGTTCCCCTCAACGACAGGGCTCAGATACGCAGTATTTT. Protein sequence: CASSSPQRQGSDTQYF.

The rearrangement uses TRBV10-3 and TRBJ2-7; 9 bases align to TRBD1. V was clipped by 2 bases and J by 3 bases; unmatched bases: 5. This CDR3 spans 15 amino acids. CDR1 and CDR2 (germline): ENHRY, SYGVKD. As DNA, the CDR3 is TGTGCCATCAGTGAGGCGGGACAGGGAGGCTACGAGCAGTACTTC. This gives the protein CAISEAGQGGYEQYF.

The J gene is TRBJ2-1, the V gene TRBV5-6; a possible D gene is TRBD1 (6 bases). The CDR3 is 15 amino acids. V shed 0 bases and J shed 1 base, with 8 bases lying between them. Germline CDR1 and CDR2: SGHDT and YYEEEE. CDR3 DNA sequence: TGTGCCAGCAGCTTGGGCCAGGGGTCCTACAATGAGCAGTTCTTC. It codes for CASSLGQGSYNEQFF.

The J gene is TRBJ1-6, the V gene TRBV5-1, with TRBD1 matching 9 bases. The CDR3 runs 16 residues. The germline gives CDR1 SGHRS, CDR2 YFSETQ. With 5 bases clipped from V and 8 bases from J, the junction kept 11 bases outside the gene matches. This CDR3 is CASRDHRGQGDSPLHF. The CDR3 DNA is TGCGCCAGCAGGGACCATCGGGGACAGGGAGATTCACCCCTCCACTTT.

V gene TRBV9 combines with J gene TRBJ2-7; 11 bases align to TRBD1. Per germline, CDR1 SGDLS and CDR2 YYNGEE. The CDR3 length is 13 residues. V lost 4 bases, J lost 10 bases, and 7 bases stayed unmatched. The DNA of the CDR3 is TGTGCCAGCAGCCCCGGGACAGGGGGTAGCCAGTACTTC. This gives the protein CASSPGTGGSQYF.

V gene TRBV29-1 combines with J gene TRBJ2-4; D may be TRBD2 (6 bases). The V and J ends lost 4 bases and 0 bases respectively, with 7 bases between them. The length of the CDR3 is 13 residues. The germline gives CDR1 SQVTM, CDR2 ANQGSEA. The CDR3 DNA reads TGCAGCGTTGGGGGGGTAGCCAAAAACATTCAGTACTTC. It encodes CSVGGVAKNIQYF.

The genes are TRBV5-5 and TRBJ2-7; D gene unclear. V was trimmed by 5 bases and J by 3 bases, leaving 12 bases between them. Germline loops: CDR1 SGHKS, CDR2 YYEKEE (reference sequence). This CDR3 region has 13 residues. Here the CDR3 DNA reads TGTGCCAGCAGATTGACACCGTTCTACGAGCAGTACTTC. It is translated as CASRLTPFYEQYF.

V usage is TRBV27 and J usage is TRBJ2-1; 7 nucleotides agree with TRBD2. CDR1 is MNHEY and CDR2 is SMNVEV in the germline V gene (reference sequence). This CDR3 contains 16 residues. V shed 5 bases and J 2 bases; nucleotides not matched to a gene: 9. The DNA of the CDR3 is TGTGCCAGCAGTGAGACTAGCTTTGGGGCCTACAATGAGCAGTTCTTC. Its translation: CASSETSFGAYNEQFF.

A single count supports this clone. The V gene is TRBV27, the J gene TRBJ2-5, with D tentatively TRBD2 (5 bases). Trimming removed 2 bases from V and 9 bases from J, with 13 bases in between. In germline, CDR1 is MNHEY, CDR2 SMNVEV (reference sequence). The CDR3 length is 13 residues. The CDR3: CASSLGVSGAQYF. In nucleotides, the CDR3 is TGTGCCAGCAGTTTAGGAGTGTCCGGGGCCCAGTACTTC.